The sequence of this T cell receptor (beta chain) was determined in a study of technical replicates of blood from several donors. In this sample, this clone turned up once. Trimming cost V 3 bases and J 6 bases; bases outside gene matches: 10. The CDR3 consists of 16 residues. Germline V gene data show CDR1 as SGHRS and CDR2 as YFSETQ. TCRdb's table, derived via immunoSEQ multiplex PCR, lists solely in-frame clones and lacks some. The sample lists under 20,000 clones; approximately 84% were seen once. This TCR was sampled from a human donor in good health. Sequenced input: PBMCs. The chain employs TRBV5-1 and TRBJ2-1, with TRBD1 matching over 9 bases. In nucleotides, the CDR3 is TGCGCCAGCAGCTGCCCCACAGGGGGCGTCTGCAATGAGCAGTTCTTC. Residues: CASSCPTGGVCNEQFF.